This T cell receptor beta chain derives from a study of T cell responses to AZD1222 COVID-19 vaccine. The table came from immunoSEQ multiplex PCR; TCRdb's copy has only in-frame clones and leaves some out. The sample contains 150,000 or so clones, approximately 85% of which appear only once. Study conclusions and caveats: Two AZD1222 administrations were followed by greater Spike-specific TCR breadth and depth. Mostly white British, mostly female donors; authors suggested clonal diversity may be underestimated. Targets within unmutated variant regions were reportedly found for nearly half of spike-specific TCRs.

Trimming removed 3 bases from V and 2 bases from J, with 14 bases in between. Germline CDR1 is LNHDA and CDR2 is SQIVND (reference sequence). This CDR3 is 16 amino acids long. On this clone itself: Its target is unknown.

The J gene is TRBJ1-5, the V gene TRBV19, with unresolved D. The sample consisted of peripheral blood, taken on day 0 of AZD1222 vaccination. This clonotype originated in an adult in good health. Here the CDR3 reads CASSISGIGGNQPQHF. In nucleotides, the CDR3 is TGTGCCAGTAGTATCTCAGGAATTGGCGGCAATCAGCCCCAGCATTTT.